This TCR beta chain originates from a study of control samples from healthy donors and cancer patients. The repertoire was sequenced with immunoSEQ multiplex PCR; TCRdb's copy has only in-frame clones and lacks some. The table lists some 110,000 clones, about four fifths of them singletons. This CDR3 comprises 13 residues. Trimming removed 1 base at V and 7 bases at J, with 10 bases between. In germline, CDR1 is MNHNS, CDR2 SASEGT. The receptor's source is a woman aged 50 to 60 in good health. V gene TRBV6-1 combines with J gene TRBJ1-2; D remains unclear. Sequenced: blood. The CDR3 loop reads CASSEGAVSGYTF. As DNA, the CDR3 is TGTGCCAGCAGTGAAGGTGCGGTTTCTGGCTACACCTTC.